This T cell receptor (beta chain) was identified in a study of blood T cell repertoires in COVID-19. V dropped 3 bases and J dropped 8; count of bases not matched to a gene: 7. This CDR3 has 13 amino acids. CDR1 is DFQATT, CDR2 SNEGSKA, per germline (reference sequence). Only in-frame clones appear in the TCRdb table, and some are missing; sequencing was by immunoSEQ multiplex PCR. The sample holds 95,000 to 150,000 clones, 70% to 90% seen once. This TCR was sampled from a man aged 40-55 years with acute or convalescent COVID-19. The sample consisted of peripheral blood. The V call is TRBV20-1, the J call TRBJ2-3; 8 bases line up with TRBD2. CDR3: CSASALAGGTQYF. The CDR3 nucleotides are TGCAGTGCTAGTGCGCTAGCGGGCGGTACGCAGTATTTT.